The T cell receptor (beta chain) under discussion was sequenced for a study of blood T cell repertoires in COVID-19. About the study: Acute and convalescent COVID-19 specimens originated in the United States, Italy and Spain.

As processed by the authors: Amplification with reference gene primers provided the estimates of nucleated cell counts. Assay: immunoSEQ multiplex PCR; the TCRdb copy retains only in-frame clones and omits some. V and J calls and clone size are copied from that table; D and trimming were computed from the DNA. The sample includes 150,000 to 200,000 clones, 70% to 90% seen only once; the top ten take less than 6.5%. The sequenced sample was peripheral blood. The sequence derives from a woman aged 50 to 60 with COVID-19, enrolled during active disease.

The CDR3 region is CASSSPGGQETQYF. CDR3 DNA sequence: TGTGCCAGCAGTTCTCCGGGGGGCCAAGAGACCCAGTACTTC. The V call is TRBV28, the J call TRBJ2-5; TRBD2 agrees at 7 bases. The germline CDR1 and CDR2 sequences are MDHEN and SYDVKM. J was trimmed by 1 base and V by 4 bases; bases with no gene match: 3. This CDR3 has 14 amino acids.